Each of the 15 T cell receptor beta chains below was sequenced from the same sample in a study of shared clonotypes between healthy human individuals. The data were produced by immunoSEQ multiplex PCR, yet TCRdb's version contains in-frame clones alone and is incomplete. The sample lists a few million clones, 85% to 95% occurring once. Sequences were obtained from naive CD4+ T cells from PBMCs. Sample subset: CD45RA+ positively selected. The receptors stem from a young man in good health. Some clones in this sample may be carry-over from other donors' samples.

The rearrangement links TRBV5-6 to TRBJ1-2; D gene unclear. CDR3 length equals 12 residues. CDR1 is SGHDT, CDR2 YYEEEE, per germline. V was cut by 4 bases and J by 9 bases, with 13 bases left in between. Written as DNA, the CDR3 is TGTGCCAGCAGCCTGACTGGGAGCCGCTACACCTTC. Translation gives CASSLTGSRYTF.

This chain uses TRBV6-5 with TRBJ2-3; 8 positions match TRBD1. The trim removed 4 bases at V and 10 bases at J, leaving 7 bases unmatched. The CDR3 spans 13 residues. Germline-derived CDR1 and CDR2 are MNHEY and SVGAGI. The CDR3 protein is CASSSGQGKAQYF. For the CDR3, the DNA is TGTGCCAGCAGTTCCGGACAGGGAAAAGCGCAGTATTTT.

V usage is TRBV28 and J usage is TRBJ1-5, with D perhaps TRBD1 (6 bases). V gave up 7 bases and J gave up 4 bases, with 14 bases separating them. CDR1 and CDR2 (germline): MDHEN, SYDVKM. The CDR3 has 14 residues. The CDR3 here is CASKEQGPNQPQHF. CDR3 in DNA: TGTGCCAGCAAAGAACAGGGACCGAATCAGCCCCAGCATTTT.

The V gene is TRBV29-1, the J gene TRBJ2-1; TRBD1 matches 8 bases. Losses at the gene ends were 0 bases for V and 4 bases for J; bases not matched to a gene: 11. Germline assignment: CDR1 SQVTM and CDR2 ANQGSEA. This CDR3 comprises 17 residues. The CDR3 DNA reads TGCAGCGTTGAAGATCTTCCCGGACAGGGCAAATACAATGAGCAGTTCTTC. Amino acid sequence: CSVEDLPGQGKYNEQFF.

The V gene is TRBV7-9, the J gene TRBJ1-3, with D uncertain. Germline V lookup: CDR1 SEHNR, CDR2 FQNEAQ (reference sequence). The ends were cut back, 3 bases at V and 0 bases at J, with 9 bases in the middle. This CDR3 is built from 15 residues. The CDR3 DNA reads TGTGCCAGCAGCTTCCTGCCTAACTCTGGAAACACCATATATTTT. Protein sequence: CASSFLPNSGNTIYF.

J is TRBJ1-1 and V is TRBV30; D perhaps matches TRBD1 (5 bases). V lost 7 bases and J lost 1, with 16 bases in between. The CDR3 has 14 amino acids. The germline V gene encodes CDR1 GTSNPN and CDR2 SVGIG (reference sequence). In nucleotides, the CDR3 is TGTGCCTTAATTTCCGGGACGGCGAACACTGAAGCTTTCTTT. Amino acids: CALISGTANTEAFF.

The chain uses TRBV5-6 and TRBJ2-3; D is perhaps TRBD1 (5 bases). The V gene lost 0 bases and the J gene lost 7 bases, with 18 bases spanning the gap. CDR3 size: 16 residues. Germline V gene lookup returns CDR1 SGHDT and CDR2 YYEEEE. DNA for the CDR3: TGTGCCAGCAGCTTGGGCGGAGACAGACTCGGGCATACGCAGTATTTT. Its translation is CASSLGGDRLGHTQYF.

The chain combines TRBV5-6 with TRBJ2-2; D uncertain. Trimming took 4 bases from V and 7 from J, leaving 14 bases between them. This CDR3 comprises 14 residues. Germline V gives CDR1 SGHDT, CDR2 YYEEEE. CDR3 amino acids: CASSKGPTYGELFF. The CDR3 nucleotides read TGTGCCAGCAGCAAAGGACCCACGTACGGGGAGCTGTTTTTT. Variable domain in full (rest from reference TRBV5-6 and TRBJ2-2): DAGVTQSPTHLIKTRGQQVTLRCSPKSGHDTVSWYQQALGQGPQFIFQYYEEEERQRGNFPDRFSGHQFPNYSSELNVNALLLGDSALYLCASSKGPTYGELFFGEGSRLTVL.

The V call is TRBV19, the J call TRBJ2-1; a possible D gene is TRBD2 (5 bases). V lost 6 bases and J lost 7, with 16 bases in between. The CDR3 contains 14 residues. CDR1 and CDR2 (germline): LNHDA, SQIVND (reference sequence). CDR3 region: CASRGSREGNEQFF. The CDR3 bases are TGTGCCAGTAGGGGCTCCCGGGAAGGAAATGAGCAGTTCTTC.

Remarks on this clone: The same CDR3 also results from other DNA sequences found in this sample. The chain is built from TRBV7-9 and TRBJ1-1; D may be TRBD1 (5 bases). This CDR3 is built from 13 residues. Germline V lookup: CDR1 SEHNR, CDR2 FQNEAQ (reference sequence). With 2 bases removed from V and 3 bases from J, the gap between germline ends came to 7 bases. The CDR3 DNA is TGTGCCAGCAGCTTATTGGGGGACACTGAAGCTTTCTTT. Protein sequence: CASSLLGDTEAFF.

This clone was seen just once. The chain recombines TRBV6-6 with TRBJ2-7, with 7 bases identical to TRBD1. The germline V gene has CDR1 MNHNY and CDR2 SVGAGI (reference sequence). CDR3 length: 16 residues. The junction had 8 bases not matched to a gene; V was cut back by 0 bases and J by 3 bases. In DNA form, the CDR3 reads TGTGCCAGCAGTTACTCGAGACGACAGGGTGGCTACGAGCAGTACTTC. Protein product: CASSYSRRQGGYEQYF.

DNA for the CDR3: TGTGCCAGCAGCATGACAGGGTTAGGGGGCTATGGCTACACCTTC. Translating it yields CASSMTGLGGYGYTF. The rearrangement links TRBV7-2 to TRBJ1-2, with 7 positions matching TRBD1. V lost 5 bases and J lost 4; bases outside the gene matches: 10. The length of the CDR3 is 15 residues. Germline lookup yields CDR1 SGHTA and CDR2 FQGNSA.

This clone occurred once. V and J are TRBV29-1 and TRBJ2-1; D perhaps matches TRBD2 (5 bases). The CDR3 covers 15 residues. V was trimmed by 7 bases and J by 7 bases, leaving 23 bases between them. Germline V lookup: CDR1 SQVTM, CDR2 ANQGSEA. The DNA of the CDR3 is TGCAGCGCCCGGACTCTCACCGACCATTGGAATGAGCAGTTCTTC. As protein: CSARTLTDHWNEQFF.

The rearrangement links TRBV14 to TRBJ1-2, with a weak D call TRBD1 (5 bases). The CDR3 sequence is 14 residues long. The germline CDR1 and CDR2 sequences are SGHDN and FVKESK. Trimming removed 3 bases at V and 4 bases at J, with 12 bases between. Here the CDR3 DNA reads TGTGCCAGCAGCCATGTGGGGCTGGGCTATGGCTACACCTTC. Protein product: CASSHVGLGYGYTF. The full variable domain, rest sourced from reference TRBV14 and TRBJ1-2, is EAGVTQFPSHSVIEKGQTVTLRCDPISGHDNLYWYRRVMGKEIKFLLHFVKESKQDESGMPNNRFLAERTGGTYSTLKVQPAELEDSGVYFCASSHVGLGYGYTFGSGTRLTVV.

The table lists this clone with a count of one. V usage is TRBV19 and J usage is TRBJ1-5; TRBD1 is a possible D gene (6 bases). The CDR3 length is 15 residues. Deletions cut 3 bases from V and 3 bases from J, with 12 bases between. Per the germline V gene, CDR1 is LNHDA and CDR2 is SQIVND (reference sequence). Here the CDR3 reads CASSIPGAVNQPQHF. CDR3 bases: TGTGCCAGTAGTATTCCGGGGGCCGTCAATCAGCCCCAGCATTTT.